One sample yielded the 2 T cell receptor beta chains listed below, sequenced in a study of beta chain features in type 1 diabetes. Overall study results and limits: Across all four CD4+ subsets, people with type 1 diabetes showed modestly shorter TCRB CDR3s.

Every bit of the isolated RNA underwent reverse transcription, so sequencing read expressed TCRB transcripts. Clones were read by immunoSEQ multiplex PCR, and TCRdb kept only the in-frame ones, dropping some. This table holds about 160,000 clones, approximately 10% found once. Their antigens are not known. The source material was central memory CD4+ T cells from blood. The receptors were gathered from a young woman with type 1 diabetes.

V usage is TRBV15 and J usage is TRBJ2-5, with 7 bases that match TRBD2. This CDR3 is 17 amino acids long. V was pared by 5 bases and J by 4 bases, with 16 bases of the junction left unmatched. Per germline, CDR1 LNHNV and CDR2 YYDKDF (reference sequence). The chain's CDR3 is CATSRPALKREGETQYF. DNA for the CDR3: TGTGCCACCAGCCGGCCTGCATTGAAGCGGGAAGGAGAGACCCAGTACTTC. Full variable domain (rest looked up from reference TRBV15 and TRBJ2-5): DAMVIQNPRYQVTQFGKPVTLSCSQTLNHNVMYWYQQKSSQAPKLLFHYYDKDFNNEADTPDNFQSRRPNTSFCFLDIRSPGLGDTAMYLCATSRPALKREGETQYFGPGTRLLVL.

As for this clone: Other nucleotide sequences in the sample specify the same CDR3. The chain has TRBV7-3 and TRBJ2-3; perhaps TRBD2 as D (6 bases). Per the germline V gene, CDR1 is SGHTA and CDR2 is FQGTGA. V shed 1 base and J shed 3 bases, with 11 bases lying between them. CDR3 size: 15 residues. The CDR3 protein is CASSLSTGSTDTQYF. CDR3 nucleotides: TGTGCCAGCAGCTTAAGTACCGGGAGTACAGATACGCAGTATTTT.